The entry below describes one TCR beta chain. CDR1 and CDR2 (germline): SGHVS, FQNEAQ. Trimming removed 7 bases at V and 2 bases at J, with 11 bases between. CDR3 length: 13 residues. This sample was included in a study of T-cell memory formation after mild COVID-19. Overall study: TCR clusters showed largely donor specificity.

TCR alpha and TCR beta cDNA libraries with sample barcodes and UMIs came from 5'RACE using constant-segment primers. TCRdb called the 5' RACE reads again in MiXCR, with one record for every CDR3 protein. Of roughly 600,000 distinct CDR3 sequences in the sample, about a sixth were seen once. The source is an adult woman who had mild COVID-19 (a few samples of this study predate the infection). Cell type and time point are not known. The chain combines TRBV7-8 with TRBJ2-5; either TRBD1 or TRBD2 may fit D (5 bases each). Sequenced input: PBMCs or a T cell subset sorted from them (not recorded which). This CDR3 is CASNPRGQETQYF. The CDR3 DNA reads as TGTGCCAGCAACCCGAGGGGTCAAGAGACCCAGTACTTC.